This TCR beta chain appears in the sequencing data of a study of radiotherapy plus CTLA-4 blockade in lung cancer. Points on this clone: The antigen is unknown. The junction differs from germline at one of its ends, possibly a read error.

Repertoires were generated with immunoSEQ multiplex PCR, while TCRdb's copy carries only in-frame clones and drops some. This sample has 110,000 or so clones, with roughly 80% found just once. Overall study results and limits: Dynamics of early blood T cell clones, together with interferon-beta, were reportedly the best predictors of response.

Focal radiation plus CTLA-4 blockade with ipilimumab was given to patients with chemo-refractory metastatic non-small-cell lung cancer. The source material was peripheral blood, sampled from a patient treated with radiotherapy plus ipilimumab. This sequence originates from a human donor with non-small cell lung cancer who had a partial response to radiotherapy plus ipilimumab.

The CDR3 spells CASSPPSGTYNEQFF. CDR3 sequence (DNA): TGTGCTAGCAGCCCTCCTAGCGGGACATACAATGAGCAGTTCTTC. This rearrangement joins TRBV7-7 to TRBJ2-1; 9 nucleotides match TRBD2. This CDR3 has 15 amino acids. Germline CDR1 reads SSHAT; CDR2 reads FNYEAQ (reference sequence).